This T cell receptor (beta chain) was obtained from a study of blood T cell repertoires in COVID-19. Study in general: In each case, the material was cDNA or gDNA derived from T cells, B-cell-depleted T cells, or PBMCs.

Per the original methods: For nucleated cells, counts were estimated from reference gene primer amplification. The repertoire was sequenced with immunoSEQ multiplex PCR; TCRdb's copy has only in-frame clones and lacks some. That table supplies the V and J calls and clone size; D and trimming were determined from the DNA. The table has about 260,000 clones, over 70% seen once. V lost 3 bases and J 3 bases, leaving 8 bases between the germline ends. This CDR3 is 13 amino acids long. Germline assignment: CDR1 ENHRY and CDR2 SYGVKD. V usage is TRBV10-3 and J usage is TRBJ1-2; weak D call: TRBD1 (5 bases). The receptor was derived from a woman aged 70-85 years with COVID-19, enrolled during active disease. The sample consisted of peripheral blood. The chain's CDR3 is CAISDTGDYGYTF. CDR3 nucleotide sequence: TGTGCCATCAGTGATACGGGGGACTATGGCTACACCTTC.